This T cell receptor beta chain was recorded in a study of T cell responses to AZD1222 COVID-19 vaccine. Study results and limitations: At study baseline, merely roughly 6 AZD1222 recipients were seropositive. Unmutated regions of variants are reportedly targeted by nearly half of spike-specific TCRs.

The repertoire was sequenced with immunoSEQ multiplex PCR; TCRdb's copy has only in-frame clones and lacks some. The data contain about 110,000 clones, roughly 87% of them singletons. Germline loops: CDR1 MDHEN, CDR2 SYDVKM. After removal of 8 bases from V and 7 bases from J, the junction contained 12 bases not matched to a gene. CDR3 length equals 15 residues. Both about-4-week and about-12-week second-dose recipients were combined. As concerns this clone: Its specificity is not known.

This receptor was identified in an adult who received the AZD1222 COVID-19 vaccine. The sample here was peripheral blood, taken 28 days after the second AZD1222 dose. J is TRBJ1-5 and V is TRBV28; 9 nucleotides line up with TRBD1. The CDR3 DNA sequence: TGTGCCAGCCGCCCCTCGGGACAGGGTTACCAGCCCCAGCATTTT. Translation gives CASRPSGQGYQPQHF.